This TCR beta chain came from a study of T-cell reconstitution after alpha-beta-depleted transplantation in children. This clonotype was found many times. Germline V gene lookup returns CDR1 SGHTA and CDR2 FQGNSA. The V end was cut by 2 bases, the J end by 8 bases, with 15 bases between. The CDR3 loop spans 15 amino acids. TCRbeta library preparation incorporated unique molecular identifiers. TCRdb re-called the PCR reads with MiXCR, one entry per CDR3 protein. The profile shows 170,000 or so distinct CDR3 sequences, 6% to 7% of them singletons. The specimen was PBMCs from the stem cell graft donor, collected from the stem cell graft. This rearrangement joins TRBV7-2 to TRBJ2-2, with D possibly matching TRBD1 (6 bases). The TCR comes from a human donor who donated a stem cell graft to a child with Wiskott-Aldrich syndrome. In DNA, the CDR3 is TGTGCCAGCAGCTTAACTGGGGGCGCTGAAGGGGAGCTGTTTTTT. Translation gives CASSLTGGAEGELFF.